This T cell receptor beta chain was identified during a study of early T cells in non-severe SARS-CoV-2 infection. Across the study: RNA in bulk from unsorted whole blood was sequenced, and chains were unpaired.

Broader study findings: Clonotype matching in VDJdb favored anti-spike CD8 responses and did not capture private and CD4 specificities.

To note about this clonotype: Its target is unknown.

V was cut by 3 bases and J by 0 bases, with 15 bases left in between. This CDR3 spans 16 amino acids. CDR1 is LNHDA, CDR2 SQIVND, per germline (reference sequence). Individual cDNA molecules received unique molecular identifiers during library preparation. MiXCR, run by TCRdb on the 5' RACE reads, gives a single entry per CDR3 protein. The sample shows roughly 53,000 distinct CDR3 sequences, around 9.3% of them seen only once. The sample here was whole blood, taken at baseline. The TCR comes from an adult who was a healthcare worker with PCR-confirmed SARS-CoV-2 infection or an uninfected control (not recorded which). V usage is TRBV19 and J usage is TRBJ2-7; D may match TRBD1 or TRBD2 (6 bases each). The DNA of the CDR3 is TGTGCCAGTAGTATTTGGGGGGCTGGAAGCTCCTACGAGCAGTACTTC. Its translation: CASSIWGAGSSYEQYF.